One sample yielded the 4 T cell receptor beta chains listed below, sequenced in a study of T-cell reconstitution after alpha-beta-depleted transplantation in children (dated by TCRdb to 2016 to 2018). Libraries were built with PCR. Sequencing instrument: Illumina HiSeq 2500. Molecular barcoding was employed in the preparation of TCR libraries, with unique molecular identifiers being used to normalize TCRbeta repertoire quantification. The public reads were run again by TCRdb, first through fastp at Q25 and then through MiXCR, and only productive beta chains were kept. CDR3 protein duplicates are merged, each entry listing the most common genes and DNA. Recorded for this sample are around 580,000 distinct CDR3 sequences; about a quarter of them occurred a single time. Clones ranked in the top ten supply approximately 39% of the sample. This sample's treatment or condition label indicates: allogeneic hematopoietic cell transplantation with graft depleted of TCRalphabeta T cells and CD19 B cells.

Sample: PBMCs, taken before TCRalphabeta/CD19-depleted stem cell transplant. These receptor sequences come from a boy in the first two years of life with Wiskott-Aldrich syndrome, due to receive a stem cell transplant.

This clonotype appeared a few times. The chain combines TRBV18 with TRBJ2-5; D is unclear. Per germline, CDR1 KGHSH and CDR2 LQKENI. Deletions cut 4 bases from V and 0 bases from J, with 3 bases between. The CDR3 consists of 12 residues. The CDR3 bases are TGTGCCAGCTCACACAACCAAGAGACCCAGTACTTC. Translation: CASSHNQETQYF.

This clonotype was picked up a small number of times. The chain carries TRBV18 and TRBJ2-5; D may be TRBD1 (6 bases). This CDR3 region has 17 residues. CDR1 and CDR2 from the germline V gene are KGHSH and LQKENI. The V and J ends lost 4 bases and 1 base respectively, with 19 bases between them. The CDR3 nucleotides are TGTGCCAGCTCACAGATTCACACAGGGACCCTCCAAGAGACCCAGTACTTC. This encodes CASSQIHTGTLQETQYF.

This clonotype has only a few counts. The chain's CDR3 is CASSLANSGGRNEQFF. DNA for the CDR3: TGCGCCAGCAGCTTGGCCAACTCGGGAGGGCGCAATGAGCAGTTCTTC. The chain combines TRBV5-1 with TRBJ2-1; 8 nucleotides line up with TRBD2. The CDR3 covers 16 residues. CDR1 SGHRS and CDR2 YFSETQ come from the germline V gene. Trimming cost V 0 bases and J 6 bases; bases outside gene matches: 8. Filled out from reference TRBV5-1 and TRBJ2-1, the complete variable domain reads KAGVTQTPRYLIKTRGQQVTLSCSPISGHRSVSWYQQTPGQGLQFLFEYFSETQRNKGNFPGRFSGRQFSNSRSEMNVSTLELGDSALYLCASSLANSGGRNEQFFGPGTRLTVL.

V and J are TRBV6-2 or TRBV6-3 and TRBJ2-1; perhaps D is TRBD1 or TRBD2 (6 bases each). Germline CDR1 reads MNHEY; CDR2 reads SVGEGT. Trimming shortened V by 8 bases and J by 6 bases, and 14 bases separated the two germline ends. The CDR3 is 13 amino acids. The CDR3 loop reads CASQNWGANEQFF. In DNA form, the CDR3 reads TGTGCCAGCCAGAACTGGGGGGCCAATGAGCAGTTCTTC.